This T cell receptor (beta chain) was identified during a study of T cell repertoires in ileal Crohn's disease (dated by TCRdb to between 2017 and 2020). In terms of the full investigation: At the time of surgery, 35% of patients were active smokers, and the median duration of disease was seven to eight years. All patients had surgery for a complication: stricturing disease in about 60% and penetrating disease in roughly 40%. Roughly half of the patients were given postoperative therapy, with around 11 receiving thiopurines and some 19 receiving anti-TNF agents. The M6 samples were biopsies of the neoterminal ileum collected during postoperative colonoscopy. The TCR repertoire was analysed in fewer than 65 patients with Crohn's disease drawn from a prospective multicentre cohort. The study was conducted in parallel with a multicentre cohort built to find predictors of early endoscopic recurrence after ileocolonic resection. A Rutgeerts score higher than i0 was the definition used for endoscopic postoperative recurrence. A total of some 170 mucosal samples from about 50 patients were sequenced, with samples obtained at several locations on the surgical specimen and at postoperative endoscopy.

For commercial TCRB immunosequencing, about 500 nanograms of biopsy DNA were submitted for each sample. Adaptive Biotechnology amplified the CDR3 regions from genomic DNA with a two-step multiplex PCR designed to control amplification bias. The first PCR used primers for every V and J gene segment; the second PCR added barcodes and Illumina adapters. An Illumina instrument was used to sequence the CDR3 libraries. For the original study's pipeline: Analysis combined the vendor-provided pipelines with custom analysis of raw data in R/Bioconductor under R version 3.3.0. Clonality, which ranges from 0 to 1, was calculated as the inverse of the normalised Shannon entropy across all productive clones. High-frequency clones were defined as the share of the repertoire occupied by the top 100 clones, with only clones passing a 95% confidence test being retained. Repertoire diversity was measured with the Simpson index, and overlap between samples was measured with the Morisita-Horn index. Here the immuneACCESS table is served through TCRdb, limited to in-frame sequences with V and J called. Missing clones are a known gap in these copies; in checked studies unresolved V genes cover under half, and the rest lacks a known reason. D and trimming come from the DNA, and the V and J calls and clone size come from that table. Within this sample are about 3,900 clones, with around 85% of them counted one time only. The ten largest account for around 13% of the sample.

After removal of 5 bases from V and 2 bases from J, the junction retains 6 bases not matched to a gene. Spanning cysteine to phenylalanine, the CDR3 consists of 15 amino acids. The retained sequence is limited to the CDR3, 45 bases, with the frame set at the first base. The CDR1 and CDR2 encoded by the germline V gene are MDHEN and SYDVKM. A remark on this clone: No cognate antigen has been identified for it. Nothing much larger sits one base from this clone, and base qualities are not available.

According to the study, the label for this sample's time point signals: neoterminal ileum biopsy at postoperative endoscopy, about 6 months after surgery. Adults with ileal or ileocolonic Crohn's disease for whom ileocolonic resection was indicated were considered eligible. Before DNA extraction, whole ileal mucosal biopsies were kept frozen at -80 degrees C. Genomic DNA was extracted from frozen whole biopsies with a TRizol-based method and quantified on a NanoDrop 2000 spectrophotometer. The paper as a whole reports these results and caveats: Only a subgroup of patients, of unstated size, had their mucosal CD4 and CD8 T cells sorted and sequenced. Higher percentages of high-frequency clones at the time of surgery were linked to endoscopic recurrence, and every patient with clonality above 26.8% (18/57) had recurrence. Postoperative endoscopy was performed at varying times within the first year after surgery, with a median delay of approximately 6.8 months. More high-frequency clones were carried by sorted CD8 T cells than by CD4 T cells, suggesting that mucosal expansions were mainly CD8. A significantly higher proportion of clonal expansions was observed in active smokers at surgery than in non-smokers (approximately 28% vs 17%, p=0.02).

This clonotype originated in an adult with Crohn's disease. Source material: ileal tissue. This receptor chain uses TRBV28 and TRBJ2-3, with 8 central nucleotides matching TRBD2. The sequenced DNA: TGTGCCAGCAGTCCCGCGGGACTAGACACAGATACGCAGTATTTT. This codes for CASSPAGLDTDTQYF.